This TCR beta chain was documented in a study of T cells in Graves' hyperthyroidism and ophthalmopathy. Study at large: Once the initial diagnosis was made, peripheral blood was obtained before any treatment.

CDR3 length: 13 residues. Germline trimming cut 6 bases from V and 2 bases from J; bases unmatched to any gene: 6. Germline V gene sequence: CDR1 DFQATT, CDR2 SNEGSKA (reference sequence). Sampled blood dates from first hyperthyroidism diagnosis, and it precedes any ophthalmopathy symptoms. Template material for amplifying TCR beta CDR3 regions consisted of RNA transcripts. First-round RT-PCR with HTBI primers amplified the TCR CDR3 region. TCRdb ran MiXCR on the multiplex PCR reads and lists one entry per CDR3 protein. The sample carries roughly 360,000 distinct CDR3 sequences, less than 15% recorded once.

This TCR was recovered from a man aged 25 to 40 with Graves' hyperthyroidism that later progressed to Graves' ophthalmopathy. The sample was blood. This chain connects TRBV20-1 to TRBJ2-7; 8 nucleotides match TRBD2. In DNA form, the CDR3 reads TGCAGTGCCTCAGCGGGGGAAACCTACGAGCAGTACTTC. This codes for CSASAGETYEQYF.